Below, 28 T cell receptor beta chains from the same sample are listed, as sequenced in a study of cytotoxic CD8 clonotypes in ibrutinib-treated CLL. TCRdb's table, derived via immunoSEQ multiplex PCR, lists solely in-frame clones and lacks some. In the table there are 20,000 to 30,000 clones, 70% to 75% of which are singletons. The sequencing here drew on PBMCs, taken after 12 months of ibrutinib treatment. The receptors shown here come from a human donor with chronic lymphocytic leukemia.

The gene calls are TRBV19 and TRBJ2-5; D gene ambiguous. Trimming shortened V by 3 bases and J by 2 bases, and 13 bases separated the two germline ends. The germline CDR1 and CDR2 sequences are LNHDA and SQIVND (reference sequence). There are 15 residues in the CDR3. The CDR3: CASSISALAQETQYF. The DNA for the CDR3 is TGTGCCAGTAGTATCAGTGCCTTAGCACAAGAGACCCAGTACTTC.

The chain links TRBV7-6 to TRBJ2-3; D not certain. V was cut by 5 bases and J by 1 base, with 16 bases left in between. CDR1 and CDR2 from the germline V gene are SGHVS and FNYEAQ. CDR3 length equals 16 residues. CDR3: CASSPSGRRRTDTQYF. DNA of the CDR3: TGTGCCAGCAGCCCTTCGGGCCGCCGACGCACAGATACGCAGTATTTT. Variable domain in full (rest from reference TRBV7-6 and TRBJ2-3): GAGVSQSPRYKVTKRGQDVALRCDPISGHVSLYWYRQALGQGPEFLTYFNYEAQQDKSGLPNDRFSAERPEGSISTLTIQRTEQRDSAMYRCASSPSGRRRTDTQYFGPGTRLTVL.

The rearrangement links TRBV18 to TRBJ2-7; D tentatively reads TRBD1 or TRBD2 (5 bases each). CDR1 and CDR2 from the germline V gene are KGHSH and LQKENI. This CDR3 spans 15 amino acids. Trimming stripped 0 bases from V and 0 bases from J, with 9 bases between. The CDR3 nucleotides are TGTGCCAGCTCACCACCGAAGGGGAGCTCCTACGAGCAGTACTTC. Translated, it gives CASSPPKGSSYEQYF.

This chain connects TRBV18 to TRBJ1-5, with a possible D match to TRBD1 (5 bases). Trimming shortened V by 3 bases and J by 5 bases, and 8 bases separated the two germline ends. CDR1 is KGHSH and CDR2 is LQKENI in the germline V gene. The CDR3 covers 13 residues. The CDR3 coding sequence is TGTGCCAGCTCACCGAAAGGGGATCAGCCCCAGCATTTT. Its protein product is CASSPKGDQPQHF.

The rearrangement links TRBV9 to TRBJ2-2; 13 bases line up with TRBD2. This CDR3 contains 18 residues. CDR1 is SGDLS and CDR2 is YYNGEE in the germline V gene. With 3 bases clipped from V and 5 bases from J, the junction kept 10 bases outside the gene matches. In DNA form, the CDR3 reads TGTGCCAGCAGCGAGGGACTAGCGGGGTCCCCAGGAACCGGGGAGCTGTTTTTT. Protein: CASSEGLAGSPGTGELFF.

The sample holds a few counts of this clone. This chain joins TRBV10-1 and TRBJ2-7; a weak D match, TRBD2 (5 bases). In germline, CDR1 is WNHNN, CDR2 SYGVQD (reference sequence). V was trimmed by 0 bases and J by 8 bases, leaving 14 bases between them. This CDR3 has 14 residues. CDR3 coding DNA: TGCGCCAGCAGTGAGTCGGGAGCCAATCCTCAGCAGTACTTC. Residues: CASSESGANPQQYF.

The J gene is TRBJ2-2, the V gene TRBV4-2; D perhaps matches TRBD2 (6 bases). CDR3 length equals 18 residues. Trimming removed 3 bases at V and 4 bases at J, with 21 bases between. The germline CDR1 and CDR2 sequences are LGHNA and YNFKEQ. The CDR3 loop reads CASSQTLAKGWGTGELFF. CDR3 bases: TGTGCCAGCAGCCAGACACTAGCAAAGGGTTGGGGCACCGGGGAGCTGTTTTTT.

The V call is TRBV18, the J call TRBJ2-1; 10 bases are shared with TRBD2. This CDR3 region has 17 residues. Trimming at V came to 1 base and at J to 3 bases, leaving 6 bases not matched to a gene. The germline V gene encodes CDR1 KGHSH and CDR2 LQKENI. CDR3 sequence: CASSPRASGGFYNEQFF. DNA of the CDR3: TGTGCCAGCTCACCACGGGCTAGCGGGGGTTTCTACAATGAGCAGTTCTTC.

The chain links TRBV7-2 to TRBJ1-2; D not resolved. The CDR3 is made up of 15 amino acids. V lost 5 bases, J lost 7 bases, and 20 bases lay in between. Germline CDR1 reads SGHTA; CDR2 reads FQGNSA. The chain's CDR3 is CASSDYNPGRAGYTF. In nucleotides, the CDR3 is TGTGCCAGCAGCGACTATAATCCGGGGAGGGCTGGCTACACCTTC. The full variable domain, rest sourced from reference TRBV7-2 and TRBJ1-2, is GAGVSQSPSNKVTEKGKDVELRCDPISGHTALYWYRQSLGQGLEFLIYFQGNSAPDKSGLPSDRFSAERTGGSVSTLTIQRTQQEDSAVYLCASSDYNPGRAGYTFGSGTRLTVV.

The chain uses TRBV6-5 and TRBJ1-2, with D perhaps TRBD1 (6 bases). CDR3 size: 14 residues. Germline V lookup: CDR1 MNHEY, CDR2 SVGAGI. The ends were cut back, 2 bases at V and 8 bases at J, with 15 bases in the middle. The CDR3, as DNA: TGTGCCAGCAGTTACACGACAGGAGAGGGAGGCTACACCTTC. Translation gives CASSYTTGEGGYTF.

The chain carries TRBV7-3 and TRBJ2-3, with D unresolved. V was trimmed by 4 bases and J by 6 bases, leaving 11 bases between them. Germline-derived CDR1 and CDR2 are SGHTA and FQGTGA. This CDR3 has 13 amino acids. The CDR3 sequence is CASSSGPEDTQYF. CDR3 DNA: TGTGCCAGCAGCTCCGGTCCGGAGGATACGCAGTATTTT.

The chain recombines TRBV4-3 with TRBJ2-3; D remains unclear. CDR1 and CDR2 from the germline V gene are LGHNA and YSLEER. The CDR3 has 15 residues. V was trimmed by 0 bases and J by 2 bases, leaving 9 bases between them. The CDR3 region is CASSQESHTTDTQYF. The CDR3 DNA is TGCGCCAGCAGCCAAGAGAGTCACACCACAGATACGCAGTATTTT.

This chain joins TRBV19 and TRBJ1-1; D is ambiguous. The V end lost 4 bases, the J end lost 1 base, and 10 bases lay between the germline ends. Germline CDR1 is LNHDA and CDR2 is SQIVND (reference sequence). The CDR3 sequence is 14 residues long. The CDR3 sequence: CASSTYTGNTEAFF. DNA of the CDR3: TGTGCCAGTAGTACGTATACGGGGAACACTGAAGCTTTCTTT.

The chain employs TRBV18 and TRBJ1-5; D is unresolved. CDR1 is KGHSH, CDR2 LQKENI, per germline. The CDR3 length is 12 residues. With 2 bases removed from V and 5 bases from J, the gap between germline ends came to 4 bases. The CDR3 loop is CASSPGDQPQHF. CDR3 in DNA: TGTGCCAGCTCACCAGGGGATCAGCCCCAGCATTTT.

The gene calls are TRBV19 and TRBJ2-7, with 7 nucleotides matching TRBD1. The CDR3 extends over 16 amino acids. CDR1 is LNHDA, CDR2 SQIVND, per germline (reference sequence). V shed 5 bases and J 5 bases; nucleotides not matched to a gene: 15. DNA of the CDR3: TGTGCCAGTAGTCCCCAGGGGCAGGTACAGGGGAACGAGCAGTACTTC. Translated: CASSPQGQVQGNEQYF.

The chain employs TRBV30 and TRBJ2-5; D gene unclear. The CDR3 is made up of 11 amino acids. CDR1 and CDR2 from the germline V gene are GTSNPN and SVGIG (reference sequence). V was shortened by 0 bases and J by 5 bases, with 4 bases between the two germline ends. CDR3 amino acids: CAWSVRETQYF. The CDR3 DNA reads as TGTGCCTGGAGTGTACGTGAGACCCAGTACTTC.

This chain connects TRBV6-5 to TRBJ1-4; 7 bases match TRBD1. Germline CDR1 reads MNHEY; CDR2 reads SVGAGI. The V and J ends lost 4 bases and 7 bases, in that order; junction bases with no gene match: 3. This CDR3 has 13 amino acids. As DNA, the CDR3 is TGTGCCAGCAGTTCCCAGGGGGGTGAAAAACTGTTTTTT. Translation gives CASSSQGGEKLFF.

The V and J genes are TRBV5-1 and TRBJ2-7; the match to TRBD2 covers 7 bases. The CDR3 sequence is 13 residues long. Germline-derived CDR1 and CDR2 are SGHRS and YFSETQ. V lost 5 bases to trimming and J lost 3 bases; unmatched junction nucleotides: 5. The CDR3 sequence: CASRFGTNYEQYF. The CDR3 bases are TGCGCCAGCAGATTCGGGACTAACTACGAGCAGTACTTC.

This clone was counted only a few times. V gene TRBV7-9 combines with J gene TRBJ1-3, with D maybe TRBD1 (6 bases). With 5 bases removed from V and 4 bases from J, the gap between germline ends came to 21 bases. From germline, CDR1 is SEHNR and CDR2 FQNEAQ (reference sequence). This CDR3 spans 17 amino acids. The CDR3 region is CASSQGGAGAKGNTIYF. In DNA, the CDR3 is TGTGCCAGCAGCCAAGGGGGAGCGGGGGCGAAAGGAAACACCATATATTTT. Drawing the rest from reference TRBV7-9 and TRBJ1-3, the complete variable domain is DTGVSQNPRHKITKRGQNVTFRCDPISEHNRLYWYRQTLGQGPEFLTYFQNEAQLEKSRLLSDRFSAERPKGSFSTLEIQRTEQGDSAMYLCASSQGGAGAKGNTIYFGEGSWLTVV.

This chain connects TRBV6-5 to TRBJ2-1, with a tentative D call TRBD2 (7 bases). The CDR3 spans 14 residues. CDR1 is MNHEY, CDR2 SVGAGI, per germline. V dropped 4 bases and J dropped 9 bases, with 16 bases sitting between them. CDR3 bases: TGTGCCAGCAGTTTCGGGGGGCAGGGTTTTGAGCAGTTCTTC. It translates to CASSFGGQGFEQFF.

This sequence joins TRBV5-1 and TRBJ2-2, with 8 nucleotides matching TRBD1. CDR3 length equals 16 residues. The ends lost 2 bases at V and 0 bases at J; junction bases unmatched: 3. Germline V CDR1 and CDR2: SGHRS, YFSETQ. The CDR3 DNA reads as TGCGCCAGCAGCTTAAGGACAGGGTCGAACACCGGGGAGCTGTTTTTT. Its translation is CASSLRTGSNTGELFF.

V gene TRBV28 combines with J gene TRBJ1-6; 10 bases fit TRBD1. Trimming cost V 6 bases and J 5 bases; bases outside gene matches: 7. The CDR3 is 16 amino acids. In germline, CDR1 is MDHEN, CDR2 SYDVKM. The CDR3 reads CASSSLGQGDNSPLHF. As DNA, the CDR3 is TGTGCCAGCAGCTCTCTCGGACAGGGGGATAATTCACCCCTCCACTTT. Drawing the rest from reference TRBV28 and TRBJ1-6, the complete variable domain is DVKVTQSSRYLVKRTGEKVFLECVQDMDHENMFWYRQDPGLGLRLIYFSYDVKMKEKGDIPEGYSVSREKKERFSLILESASTNQTSMYLCASSSLGQGDNSPLHFGNGTRLTVT.

V is TRBV5-1 and J is TRBJ1-2; 7 bases align to TRBD1. Germline V gene data show CDR1 as SGHRS and CDR2 as YFSETQ. The CDR3 runs to 13 residues. Trimming removed 6 bases from V and 4 bases from J; junction bases left unmatched: 6. The CDR3, as DNA: TGCGCCAGCACGCTGGGACAGTCCTATGGCTACACCTTC. Residues: CASTLGQSYGYTF.

The chain couples TRBV7-2 to TRBJ1-1; D perhaps matches TRBD1 (5 bases). Trimming left V 1 base short and J 5 bases short, with 11 bases between. The CDR3 runs 14 residues. Per the germline V gene, CDR1 is SGHTA and CDR2 is FQGNSA. CDR3 loop: CASSLGGGRTEAFF. CDR3 DNA: TGTGCCAGCAGCTTAGGGGGCGGGAGGACTGAAGCTTTCTTT. Full variable domain (outside the CDR3, taken from reference TRBV7-2 and TRBJ1-1): GAGVSQSPSNKVTEKGKDVELRCDPISGHTALYWYRQSLGQGLEFLIYFQGNSAPDKSGLPSDRFSAERTGGSVSTLTIQRTQQEDSAVYLCASSLGGGRTEAFFGQGTRLTVV.

This clone appeared a single time. The V and J genes are TRBV28 and TRBJ1-2, with TRBD1 as a possible D gene (5 bases). The ends were cut back, 3 bases at V and 3 bases at J, with 11 bases in the middle. Germline V gives CDR1 MDHEN, CDR2 SYDVKM. The CDR3 is 14 amino acids. The DNA for the CDR3 is TGTGCCAGCAGTTTGGGGGGTGCGTACTATGGCTACACCTTC. This sequence encodes CASSLGGAYYGYTF.

V is TRBV28 and J is TRBJ1-2; a weak D match, TRBD1 (5 bases). Trimming shortened V by 1 base and J by 4 bases, and 7 bases separated the two germline ends. The CDR3 has 13 amino acids. Germline values: CDR1 MDHEN, CDR2 SYDVKM. In DNA form, the CDR3 reads TGTGCCAGCAGTTTATTCCAGGGCTATGGCTACACCTTC. Translated: CASSLFQGYGYTF.

CDR3 bases: TGTGCCAGCAGCCGACAGGCTAATCAGCCCCAGCATTTT. This encodes CASSRQANQPQHF. The J gene is TRBJ1-5, the V gene TRBV6-5; D might be TRBD1 (6 bases). The CDR3 has 13 residues. V was trimmed by 6 bases and J by 4 bases, leaving 10 bases between them. The germline V gene has CDR1 MNHEY and CDR2 SVGAGI.

The gene calls are TRBV4-1 and TRBJ1-6; the D gene is possibly TRBD1 (5 bases). This CDR3 has 16 residues. Trimming removed 4 bases at V and 7 bases at J, with 17 bases between. Germline V CDR1 and CDR2: MGHRA, YSYEKL. CDR3 DNA: TGCGCCAGCAGCCCAGAGGGACGTCGGGAGAATTCACCCCTCCACTTT. It translates to CASSPEGRRENSPLHF.